One sample yielded the 28 T cell receptor beta chains listed below, sequenced in a study of spatial heterogeneity in lung cancer. The time point denotes: blood at routine non-recurrence follow-up after resection. TCRdb re-called the 5' RACE reads with MiXCR, one entry per CDR3 protein. Seen here are 40,000 to 45,000 distinct CDR3 sequences, approximately 24% observed once, and the top ten hold less than 9.5%. Source: PBMCs, taken at follow-up. These receptors were obtained from a female donor with early-stage non-small cell lung cancer.

The V call is TRBV18, the J call TRBJ2-3; D uncertain. The V gene's germline CDR1 is KGHSH and CDR2 LQKENI. Trimming took 4 bases from V and 0 from J, leaving 5 bases between them. The CDR3 loop spans 13 amino acids. As DNA, the CDR3 is TGTGCCAGCTCACAGCAGAGCACAGATACGCAGTATTTT. The encoded protein is CASSQQSTDTQYF.

The chain employs TRBV5-1 and TRBJ1-1, with D possibly TRBD1 on 6 matching bases. V lost 2 bases to trimming and J lost 5 bases, with 13 bases between them. Germline lookup yields CDR1 SGHRS and CDR2 YFSETQ. The CDR3 consists of 14 residues. CDR3 in amino acids: CASSLPDSATEAFF. In nucleotides, the CDR3 is TGCGCCAGCAGCTTACCGGACAGTGCTACTGAAGCTTTCTTT.

This clonotype was seen a few times. This chain uses TRBV3-1 with TRBJ1-2, with 8 bases aligning to TRBD1. The CDR3 extends over 16 amino acids. Germline V CDR1 and CDR2: LGHDT, YNNKEL (reference sequence). V lost 4 bases to trimming and J lost 3 bases; unmatched junction nucleotides: 10. CDR3 nucleotides: TGTGCCAGCAGCCGGACTAGGGAGGGACAGGACTATGGCTACACCTTC. This gives the protein CASSRTREGQDYGYTF.

This clonotype was counted between two and nine times. The V call is TRBV29-1, the J call TRBJ1-1; no clear D gene. Trimming stripped 6 bases from V and 1 base from J, with 6 bases between. The CDR3 length is 11 residues. Germline-derived CDR1 and CDR2 are SQVTM and ANQGSEA. The CDR3 loop reads CSVSRNTEAFF. The CDR3 nucleotides read TGCAGCGTCTCAAGGAACACTGAAGCTTTCTTT.

Turning to this clonotype: A much larger clone lies a single base off, so this may be a read error. This chain links TRBV5-1 with TRBJ2-5; D remains ambiguous. Germline V gene sequence: CDR1 SGHRS, CDR2 YFSETQ. This CDR3 is built from 12 residues. This CDR3 reads CTSSLGQETQYF. The CDR3 nucleotides are TGCACCAGCAGCTTAGGCCAAGAGACCCAGTACTTC.

This clonotype appeared many times. The rearrangement uses TRBV18 and TRBJ2-5, with 8 bases aligning to TRBD2. Germline values: CDR1 KGHSH, CDR2 LQKENI. J lost 0 bases, V lost 4 bases, and 1 base had no gene match. CDR3 length: 14 residues. The CDR3 DNA reads TGTGCCAGCTCACGACTAGCGTACCAAGAGACCCAGTACTTC. It encodes CASSRLAYQETQYF.

This clonotype was seen ten or more times. V is TRBV27 and J is TRBJ2-5; D remains ambiguous. The ends were cut back, 3 bases at V and 2 bases at J, with 10 bases in the middle. Germline V gene data show CDR1 as MNHEY and CDR2 as SMNVEV (reference sequence). This CDR3 is 14 amino acids long. The CDR3 sequence: CASSLRRKQETQYF. DNA of the CDR3: TGTGCCAGCAGTTTGCGGCGGAAACAAGAGACCCAGTACTTC.

This clonotype has at least ten counts. The chain carries TRBV29-1 and TRBJ2-5; TRBD1 agrees at 10 bases. This CDR3 region has 14 residues. Germline CDR1 and CDR2: SQVTM and ANQGSEA. Trimming took 4 bases from V and 5 from J; bases not matched to a gene: 7. The chain's CDR3 is CSVGRTGGKETQYF. CDR3 coding DNA: TGCAGCGTTGGAAGGACAGGGGGAAAGGAGACCCAGTACTTC.

The chain has TRBV5-1 and TRBJ2-5; 14 bases align to TRBD2. This CDR3 contains 15 residues. Germline-derived CDR1 and CDR2 are SGHRS and YFSETQ. The V segment lost 4 bases and the J segment 4 bases; nucleotides outside the gene matches: 3. The CDR3 bases are TGCGCCAGCAGCCCCGGGACTAGCGGGAGAGAGACCCAGTACTTC. Its translation: CASSPGTSGRETQYF.

This clonotype was recorded at least ten times. The V call is TRBV3-1, the J call TRBJ1-2; the D gene is possibly TRBD1 (5 bases). Germline V gene lookup returns CDR1 LGHDT and CDR2 YNNKEL (reference sequence). Between the trimmed V and J ends, which lost 3 bases and 0 bases, there was a span of 17 bases. CDR3 length: 17 residues. The CDR3 region has the DNA TGTGCCAGCAGCCATATTCCGGGGATAGGGGCTAACTATGGCTACACCTTC. This gives the protein CASSHIPGIGANYGYTF.

Points on this clonotype: A much larger clone lies a single base off, so this may be a read error. Here the CDR3 omits its conserved ending phenylalanine or tryptophan, so a read error is the likely source. The V gene is TRBV7-8, the J gene TRBJ2-3; D not certain. CDR1 is SGHVS and CDR2 is FQNEAQ in the germline V gene. The germline V and J ends were trimmed by 7 bases and 2 bases, with 7 bases remaining between them. The CDR3 has 12 amino acids. CDR3 DNA sequence: TGTGCCAGCAAACCCTTCACAGATACGCAGTATCTT. Its translation is CASKPFTDTQYL.

This clonotype occurred many times. The chain joins TRBV5-6 to TRBJ2-7, with TRBD2 as a possible D gene (6 bases). Trimming shortened V by 6 bases and J by 1 base, and 17 bases separated the two germline ends. Per the germline V gene, CDR1 is SGHDT and CDR2 is YYEEEE. CDR3 length equals 15 residues. CDR3: CASTRLGRRSYEQYF. DNA of the CDR3: TGTGCCAGCACCCGATTGGGGAGGAGGTCCTACGAGCAGTACTTC.

In this sample, this clonotype turned up a few times. J is TRBJ2-2 and V is TRBV4-1; TRBD2 aligns across 13 bases. The CDR3 has 16 amino acids. Germline V gene data show CDR1 as MGHRA and CDR2 as YSYEKL. Losses at the gene ends were 3 bases for V and 8 bases for J; bases not matched to a gene: 6. The CDR3 loop reads CASSQRPGLAGGELFF. CDR3 coding DNA: TGCGCCAGCAGCCAGAGGCCGGGACTAGCGGGAGGGGAGCTGTTTTTT.

The rearrangement links TRBV7-9 to TRBJ1-2; 12 nucleotides line up with TRBD1. Germline V gives CDR1 SEHNR, CDR2 FQNEAQ (reference sequence). With V trimmed by 3 bases and J by 2 bases, 7 bases remained unmatched. The CDR3 covers 17 residues. The CDR3 loop is CASSLGQGAPENYGYTF. In DNA form, the CDR3 reads TGTGCCAGCAGCTTGGGACAGGGGGCGCCGGAAAACTATGGCTACACCTTC.

This clonotype showed up many times. The chain carries TRBV2 and TRBJ2-3; D perhaps matches TRBD1 (5 bases). CDR1 and CDR2 from the germline V gene are SNHLY and FYNNEI. Trimming removed 5 bases at V and 5 bases at J, with 11 bases between. There are 13 residues in the CDR3. CDR3 sequence: CASSPDQGDTQYF. The CDR3 nucleotides read TGTGCCAGCAGTCCAGATCAGGGAGATACGCAGTATTTT. Combining the CDR3 with reference TRBV2 and TRBJ2-3 gives the whole variable domain EPEVTQTPSHQVTQMGQEVILRCVPISNHLYFYWYRQILGQKVEFLVSFYNNEISEKSEIFDDQFSVERPDGSNFTLKIRSTKLEDSAMYFCASSPDQGDTQYFGPGTRLTVL.

The J gene is TRBJ1-1, the V gene TRBV11-2; TRBD1 is a possible D gene (5 bases). This CDR3 contains 15 residues. Germline V gives CDR1 SGHAT, CDR2 FQNNGV. Trimming cost V 1 base and J 3 bases, with 12 bases left between them. CDR3 DNA: TGTGCCAGCAGCTTAGGGGGACGTGTCGACACTGAAGCTTTCTTT. The encoded protein is CASSLGGRVDTEAFF.

There are a few counts of this clonotype. This rearrangement joins TRBV11-2 to TRBJ2-1; D may be TRBD2 (6 bases). The germline gives CDR1 SGHAT, CDR2 FQNNGV. V was cut by 5 bases and J by 2 bases, with 13 bases left in between. The CDR3 is 15 residues long. The CDR3 sequence is CASSLRGGAYNEQFF. CDR3 nucleotides: TGTGCCAGCAGCCTTAGAGGCGGGGCCTACAATGAGCAGTTCTTC.

This clonotype was recorded a few times. The chain joins TRBV2 to TRBJ1-6; 7 bases map to TRBD1. The CDR3 has 12 amino acids. The J segment lost 7 bases and the V segment lost 8 bases, leaving 2 bases of the junction unmatched. Germline V CDR1 and CDR2: SNHLY, FYNNEI. The CDR3 region is CASDRENSPLHF. CDR3 nucleotide sequence: TGTGCCAGCGACAGGGAGAATTCACCCCTCCACTTT.

This chain links TRBV2 with TRBJ2-1; 10 nucleotides agree with TRBD2. With 4 bases clipped from V and 10 bases from J, the junction kept 7 bases outside the gene matches. CDR1 and CDR2 (germline): SNHLY, FYNNEI. The CDR3 covers 14 residues. DNA for the CDR3: TGTGCCAGCAGTGTCACTAGCGGGGAGGGAGAGCAGTTCTTC. Translation gives CASSVTSGEGEQFF. Full variable domain (rest looked up from reference TRBV2 and TRBJ2-1): EPEVTQTPSHQVTQMGQEVILRCVPISNHLYFYWYRQILGQKVEFLVSFYNNEISEKSEIFDDQFSVERPDGSNFTLKIRSTKLEDSAMYFCASSVTSGEGEQFFGPGTRLTVL.

The table lists this clonotype with many counts. DNA for the CDR3: TGTGCCAGCAGTTCAAACCCCTCCCCCAGGCAGGGGCCCACCTACGAGCAGTACGTC. This sequence encodes CASSSNPSPRQGPTYEQYV. The chain employs TRBV27 and TRBJ2-7, with TRBD1 as a possible D gene (6 bases). The CDR3 has 19 residues. Germline V gene data show CDR1 as MNHEY and CDR2 as SMNVEV (reference sequence). The ends were cut back, 4 bases at V and 2 bases at J, with 27 bases in the middle.

V is TRBV12-3 or TRBV12-4 and J is TRBJ1-1; no clear D gene. The CDR3 totals 15 residues. V was pared by 1 base and J by 4 bases, with 13 bases between. The CDR3 bases are TGTGCCAGCAGTTTAGGGGGAGGTCGAAGCACTGAAGCTTTCTTT. It yields the protein CASSLGGGRSTEAFF.

The rearrangement links TRBV5-1 to TRBJ2-5, with D hard to call. Trimming cost V 0 bases and J 2 bases, with 5 bases left between them. The CDR3 totals 13 residues. Germline V lookup: CDR1 SGHRS, CDR2 YFSETQ. The CDR3 loop reads CASSLAVQETQYF. The CDR3 region has the DNA TGCGCCAGCAGCTTGGCGGTTCAAGAGACCCAGTACTTC.

This clonotype was counted ten times or more. The V call is TRBV6-5, the J call TRBJ2-3; 9 bases fit TRBD1. Germline V gives CDR1 MNHEY, CDR2 SVGAGI. V shed 5 bases and J 2 bases; nucleotides not matched to a gene: 5. This CDR3 is 15 amino acids long. Here the CDR3 DNA reads TGTGCCAGCAGTCTCGGGACAGGGACCACAGATACGCAGTATTTT. This gives the protein CASSLGTGTTDTQYF.

The gene calls are TRBV5-1 and TRBJ1-1; D uncertain. Looked up from germline, CDR1 is SGHRS and CDR2 is YFSETQ. This CDR3 spans 13 amino acids. V dropped 5 bases and J dropped 1 base, with 9 bases sitting between them. The CDR3 DNA sequence: TGCGCCAGCAGAAATTACAGGAACACTGAAGCTTTCTTT. Residues: CASRNYRNTEAFF. Combining the CDR3 with reference TRBV5-1 and TRBJ1-1 gives the whole variable domain KAGVTQTPRYLIKTRGQQVTLSCSPISGHRSVSWYQQTPGQGLQFLFEYFSETQRNKGNFPGRFSGRQFSNSRSEMNVSTLELGDSALYLCASRNYRNTEAFFGQGTRLTVV.

This clonotype occurred many times. The chain links TRBV10-3 to TRBJ2-5; unclear D gene. The CDR3 consists of 12 residues. Trimming cost V 4 bases and J 5 bases, with 8 bases left between them. Looked up from germline, CDR1 is ENHRY and CDR2 is SYGVKD. Written as DNA, the CDR3 is TGTGCCATCAGTGTTCTAGGGGAGACCCAGTACTTC. This encodes CAISVLGETQYF.

This clonotype was detected a few times. The DNA for the CDR3 is TGCGCCAGCAGCTTGGCGTTTGGGCTAGGTTTAGATACGCAGTATTTT. Translating gives CASSLAFGLGLDTQYF. The J gene is TRBJ2-3, the V gene TRBV5-1; D uncertain. V lost 0 bases and J 5 bases, leaving 16 bases between the germline ends. This CDR3 is built from 16 residues. Germline CDR1 reads SGHRS; CDR2 reads YFSETQ.

This clonotype was recorded at least ten times. V usage is TRBV7-8 and J usage is TRBJ2-5; D remains unclear. The V and J ends lost 4 bases and 3 bases respectively, with 12 bases between them. CDR1 is SGHVS and CDR2 is FQNEAQ in the germline V gene. There are 14 residues in the CDR3. The CDR3 coding sequence is TGTGCCAGCAGCTCCACGCACACCAAAGAGACCCAGTACTTC. Residues: CASSSTHTKETQYF.

This clonotype was detected only a few times. The CDR3 coding sequence is TGTGCCAGTAGTATGGAGGTAATTACGGATCAGCCCCAGCATTTT. Translation gives CASSMEVITDQPQHF. The chain recombines TRBV19 with TRBJ1-5; D is ambiguous. The CDR3 sequence is 15 residues long. Germline CDR1 reads LNHDA; CDR2 reads SQIVND (reference sequence). Trimming removed 3 bases at V and 5 bases at J, with 14 bases between.